Listed below are T cell receptor beta chains from one sample, sequenced in a study of blood T cell repertoires in COVID-19. The assay was immunoSEQ multiplex PCR, and TCRdb's table has in-frame clones only and misses some. The data contain some 300,000 clones, 90% of them singletons. The specimen was peripheral blood. These receptors originate from a woman between 40 and 50 years old with COVID-19, enrolled during active disease. Each CDR3 is given with its conserved first and last residue. D genes are given only for firm matches.

D | J | V | CDR3
TRBD1 | TRBJ1-5 | TRBV6-5 | CASGTGGRQPQHF
. | TRBJ2-7 | TRBV7-3 | CASSRGLSYEQYF
TRBD1 | TRBJ2-7 | TRBV6-6 | CASSPGQAPYEQYF
TRBD1 | TRBJ1-1 | TRBV29-1 | CSVDRGPNTEAFF
TRBD2 | TRBJ2-1 | TRBV11-3 | CASSFGLADYNEQFF
. | TRBJ1-1 | TRBV5-4 | CASSFETGGRDTEAFF
TRBD2 | TRBJ2-7 | TRBV2 | CASRDLAGVLYEQYF
. | TRBJ1-6 | TRBV7-3 | CASSPLGGAYNSPLHF
. | TRBJ1-5 | TRBV18 | CASSDEVPGGATYQPQHF
. | TRBJ2-1 | TRBV19 | CASSISSYNEQFF
. | TRBJ1-1 | TRBV10-3 | CAISESGGNMNTEAFF
. | TRBJ2-2 | TRBV19 | CASKRGSGTTGELFF
TRBD1 | TRBJ1-4 | TRBV6-2/TRBV6-3 | CASSYSHRGDEKLFF
TRBD1 | TRBJ1-6 | TRBV6-5 | CASSYGDRDNSPLHF
. | TRBJ2-4 | TRBV7-9 | CASSFFGRGSPKNIQYF
. | TRBJ1-2 | TRBV5-1 | CASSLITAGSSGYTF
TRBD2 | TRBJ2-1 | TRBV7-9 | CASSPRRAGGYNEQFF
. | TRBJ2-3 | TRBV3-1/TRBV3-2 | CASSTGWDTQYF
. | TRBJ1-1 | TRBV11-2 | CASSTPSTGSAEAFF
. | TRBJ1-4 | TRBV30 | CAWSGGALGTNEKLFF
TRBD1 | TRBJ1-4 | TRBV27 | CASSHLPGQGGEKLFF
TRBD1 | TRBJ1-1 | TRBV11-3 | CASSPTGGADTEAFF
. | TRBJ2-5 | TRBV12-3/TRBV12-4 | CASRLRETQYF
TRBD1 | TRBJ2-5 | TRBV30 | CAWEQNRGLETQYF
TRBD1 | TRBJ1-1 | TRBV11-2 | CASSFDRGDTEAFF
TRBD1 | TRBJ1-1 | TRBV11-2 | CASSLDNSGGWMNTEAFF
TRBD2 | TRBJ2-5 | TRBV30 | CAWNRGLAGARETQYF
. | TRBJ1-5 | TRBV9 | CASSVEGVRGQPQHF
TRBD2 | TRBJ2-1 | TRBV9 | CASSVATLASGAYNEQFF
. | TRBJ1-4 | TRBV7-9 | CASSGEGTREKLFF
. | TRBJ1-4 | TRBV20-1 | CSASQALAQEKLFF
TRBD1 | TRBJ2-2 | TRBV4-1 | CASSQYGTGGGIGELFF
TRBD1 | TRBJ1-5 | TRBV2 | CASSGTGGQPQHF
. | TRBJ1-1 | TRBV18 | CASSPLSAGTEAFF
TRBD2 | TRBJ2-5 | TRBV6-2/TRBV6-3 | CASSYFRLAGRSGHQETQYF
. | TRBJ2-4 | TRBV5-4 | CASSPSGLYKNIQYF
TRBD1 | TRBJ2-1 | TRBV6-1 | CASSEGQEGYNEQFF
. | TRBJ1-6 | TRBV5-1 | CASSLWAGVDNSPLHF
TRBD1 | TRBJ2-1 | TRBV18 | CASSPGTGVTRNEQFF
. | TRBJ2-3 | TRBV7-3 | CASSLKQNTDTQYF
TRBD1 | TRBJ1-2 | TRBV6-5 | CASSTGGGYGYTF
TRBD1 | TRBJ2-1 | TRBV18 | CASSPRDRVENNEQFF
TRBD1 | TRBJ1-1 | TRBV5-1 | CASSLAGQGSTEAFF
. | TRBJ1-6 | TRBV7-9 | CASSLGLPGLGNSPLHF
. | TRBJ1-2 | TRBV5-8 | CASSFSRYGYTF
TRBD2 | TRBJ2-7 | TRBV6-5 | CASSYGLAGLYEQYF
. | TRBJ1-1 | TRBV30 | CAWSVLRGTEAFF
. | TRBJ2-3 | TRBV5-1 | CASSLFADTQYF
TRBD1 | TRBJ2-1 | TRBV5-4 | CASSSEKGRGTMGYNEQFF
. | TRBJ2-3 | TRBV11-2 | CASSLTQGRADTQYF
TRBD2 | TRBJ2-7 | TRBV27 | CASRLAGEGWGFYEQYF
TRBD2 | TRBJ2-1 | TRBV18 | CASSLLAGGEGSYNEQFF
TRBD1 | TRBJ1-4 | TRBV11-2 | CASSLIGGGEKLFF
. | TRBJ1-2 | TRBV29-1 | CSVEEEPRVGGYTF
. | TRBJ1-6 | TRBV5-4 | CASSWFPSSYNSPLHF
TRBD1 | TRBJ1-2 | TRBV4-3 | CASSLGTGDYGYTF
. | TRBJ1-5 | TRBV5-1 | CASSSQGGGNQPQHF